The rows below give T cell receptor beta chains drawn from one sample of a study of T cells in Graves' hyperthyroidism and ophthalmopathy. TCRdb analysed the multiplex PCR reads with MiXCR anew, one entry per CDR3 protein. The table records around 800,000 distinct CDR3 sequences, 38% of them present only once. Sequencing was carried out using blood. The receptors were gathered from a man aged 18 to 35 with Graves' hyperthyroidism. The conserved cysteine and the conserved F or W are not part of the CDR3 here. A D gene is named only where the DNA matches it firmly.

ASSLRQGNTIY TRBJ1-3 . 11 TRBV7-9
ASSVVARNEKLF TRBJ1-4 . 12 TRBV2
ASSPAGLNQPQH TRBJ1-5 . 12 TRBV7-9
ASNSRGGGNTIY TRBJ1-3 . 12 TRBV19
ASSQVTLQANEKLF TRBJ1-4 . 14 TRBV14
ASSRTGWNTGELF TRBJ2-2 TRBD1 13 TRBV2
ASSLDSGGPLPQY TRBJ2-5 TRBD2 13 TRBV11-2
ASSFLPNTEAF TRBJ1-1 . 11 TRBV7-8
ASRATVNTGELF TRBJ2-2 . 12 TRBV25-1
ASSRTARDGYYGYT TRBJ1-2 . 14 TRBV7-3
ASSGEQGRRYGYT TRBJ1-2 . 13 TRBV6-1
ASSTRGGRDEQY TRBJ2-7 . 12 TRBV19
ASSSYRDRQETQY TRBJ2-5 . 13 TRBV7-9
AGSSSPAGHGTDTQY TRBJ2-3 . 15 TRBV7-8
ATSVGVETQY TRBJ2-5 . 10 TRBV19
ASSLDQQGMGAF TRBJ1-1 . 12 TRBV7-2
ASSDGQGRYGYT TRBJ1-2 . 12 TRBV2